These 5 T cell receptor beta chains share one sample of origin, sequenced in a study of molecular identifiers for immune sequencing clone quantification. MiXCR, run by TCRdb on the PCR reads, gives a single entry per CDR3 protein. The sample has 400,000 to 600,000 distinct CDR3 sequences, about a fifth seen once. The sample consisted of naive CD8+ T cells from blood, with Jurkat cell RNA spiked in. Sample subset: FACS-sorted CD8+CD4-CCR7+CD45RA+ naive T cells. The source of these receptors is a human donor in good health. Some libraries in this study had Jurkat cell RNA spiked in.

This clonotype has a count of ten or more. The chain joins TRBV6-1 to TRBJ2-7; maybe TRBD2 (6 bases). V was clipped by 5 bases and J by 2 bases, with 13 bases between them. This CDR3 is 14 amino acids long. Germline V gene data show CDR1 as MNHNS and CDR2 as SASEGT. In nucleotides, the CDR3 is TGTGCCAGCAGTAAACCTAGCGCGGCCTACGAGCAGTACTTC. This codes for CASSKPSAAYEQYF.

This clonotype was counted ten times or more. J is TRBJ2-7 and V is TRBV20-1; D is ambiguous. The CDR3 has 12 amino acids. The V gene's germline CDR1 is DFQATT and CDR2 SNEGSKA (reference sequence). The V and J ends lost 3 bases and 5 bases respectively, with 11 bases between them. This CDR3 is CSARDLEDEQYF. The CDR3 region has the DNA TGCAGTGCTAGGGACCTAGAGGACGAGCAGTACTTC.

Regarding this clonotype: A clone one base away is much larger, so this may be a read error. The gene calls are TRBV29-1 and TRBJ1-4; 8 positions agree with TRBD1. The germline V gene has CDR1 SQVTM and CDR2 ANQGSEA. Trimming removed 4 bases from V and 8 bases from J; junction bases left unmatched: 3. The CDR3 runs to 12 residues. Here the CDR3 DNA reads TGCAGCGTTGGGACAGGGCGGGAAAAACTGTTTTTT. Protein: CSVGTGREKLFF.

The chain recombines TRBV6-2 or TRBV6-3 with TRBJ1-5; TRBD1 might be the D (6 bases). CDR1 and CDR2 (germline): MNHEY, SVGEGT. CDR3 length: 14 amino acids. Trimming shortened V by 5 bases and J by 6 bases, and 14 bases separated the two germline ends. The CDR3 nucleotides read TGTGCCAGCAGTCTTTCAGGGGTACCTCAGCCCCAGCATTTT. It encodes CASSLSGVPQPQHF.

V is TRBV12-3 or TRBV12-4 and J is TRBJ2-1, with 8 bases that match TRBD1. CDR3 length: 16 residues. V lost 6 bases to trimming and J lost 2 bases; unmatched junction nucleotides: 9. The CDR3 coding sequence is TGTGCCAGCAGCATATTTGGACAGGGCCCCTACAATGAGCAGTTCTTC. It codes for CASSIFGQGPYNEQFF.